Shown below are 20 T cell receptor beta chains from a single sample sequenced in a study of blood T cell repertoires in COVID-19. TCRdb keeps only in-frame clones here, not all; method: immunoSEQ multiplex PCR. The sample contains under 200,000 clones, under 90% of which appear only once. Sequencing was performed on PBMCs or T cells enriched from blood (not recorded which). Every receptor here comes from a man in his fifties or sixties who had recovered from COVID-19.

The rearrangement links TRBV3-1 (or the pseudogene TRBV3-2) to TRBJ1-5; tentative D call: TRBD1 (6 bases). Germline lookup yields CDR1 LGHDT and CDR2 YNNKEL (reference sequence). CDR3 length: 17 amino acids. Trimming took off 4 bases at V and 1 base at J, with 17 bases between the two ends. The CDR3 loop reads CASSLNMAGASNQPQHF. Written as DNA, the CDR3 is TGTGCCAGCAGCCTTAATATGGCGGGGGCGAGCAATCAGCCCCAGCATTTT.

The gene calls are TRBV4-2 and TRBJ2-1; 8 bases are shared with TRBD2. This CDR3 is built from 18 residues. Germline trimming cut 0 bases from V and 7 bases from J; bases unmatched to any gene: 14. Germline values: CDR1 LGHNA, CDR2 YNFKEQ. The CDR3 coding sequence is TGTGCCAGCAGCCAAGATGGGAGCGGGAGTAGGCTAGGGAATGAGCAGTTCTTC. Translated, it gives CASSQDGSGSRLGNEQFF.

J is TRBJ2-1 and V is TRBV20-1; 11 positions agree with TRBD2. V was pared by 3 bases and J by 8 bases, with 6 bases of the junction left unmatched. Germline V gives CDR1 DFQATT, CDR2 SNEGSKA (reference sequence). CDR3 length: 14 residues. CDR3 loop: CSASLLAGVDEQFF. CDR3 DNA sequence: TGCAGTGCTAGTTTACTAGCGGGAGTCGATGAGCAGTTCTTC.

The gene calls are TRBV18 and TRBJ2-6; a weak D match, TRBD1 (5 bases). The V gene's germline CDR1 is KGHSH and CDR2 LQKENI. The CDR3 has 19 residues. The V and J ends lost 6 bases and 0 bases respectively, with 21 bases between them. The CDR3 DNA reads as TGTGCCAGCTCTCCCAAGGGGCCACACAGAAGCTCTGGGGCCAACGTCCTGACTTTC. Encoded protein: CASSPKGPHRSSGANVLTF.

The V and J genes are TRBV5-4 and TRBJ2-2, with 9 bases matching TRBD2. V shed 4 bases and J 4 bases; nucleotides not matched to a gene: 11. This CDR3 has 17 amino acids. Germline V gives CDR1 SGHNT, CDR2 YYREEE (reference sequence). Here the CDR3 DNA reads TGTGCCAGCAGCCCCGACCCGGGACTAGCCGCCACCGGGGAGCTGTTTTTT. This sequence encodes CASSPDPGLAATGELFF.

This clone was seen once. CDR3 protein: CSAGLVGTGELFF. CDR3 DNA sequence: TGCAGCGCGGGACTAGTCGGGACCGGGGAGCTGTTTTTT. The gene calls are TRBV29-1 and TRBJ2-2; TRBD2 aligns across 8 bases. The V and J ends lost 7 bases and 5 bases, in that order; junction bases with no gene match: 6. CDR1 is SQVTM and CDR2 is ANQGSEA in the germline V gene. This CDR3 comprises 13 residues.

The V and J genes are TRBV29-1 and TRBJ2-2, with 7 positions matching TRBD2. Trimming cost V 4 bases and J 2 bases; bases outside gene matches: 13. The germline CDR1 and CDR2 sequences are SQVTM and ANQGSEA. CDR3 length: 17 amino acids. Here the CDR3 DNA reads TGCAGCGTTGCTTGGGGGGAGGGCCCATCCAACACCGGGGAGCTGTTTTTT. As protein: CSVAWGEGPSNTGELFF.

The chain links TRBV5-1 to TRBJ1-1, with TRBD1 identical over 7 bases. Per germline, CDR1 SGHRS and CDR2 YFSETQ. The CDR3 totals 15 residues. With 5 bases clipped from V and 0 bases from J, the junction kept 7 bases outside the gene matches. The CDR3 nucleotides read TGCGCCAGCAGTCGGTCGGGACAGATGAACACTGAAGCTTTCTTT. This gives the protein CASSRSGQMNTEAFF.

The chain joins TRBV6-1 to TRBJ1-6, with unresolved D. Trimming took 0 bases from V and 14 from J, leaving 5 bases between them. This CDR3 is 11 amino acids long. The V gene's germline CDR1 is MNHNS and CDR2 SASEGT. The CDR3 DNA sequence: TGTGCCAGCAGTGAAGCTTCCACCCTCCACTTT. It codes for CASSEASTLHF.

The V call is TRBV7-3, the J call TRBJ2-5, with 8 bases lining up with TRBD1. V lost 5 bases, J lost 5 bases, and 7 bases stayed unmatched. Germline-derived CDR1 and CDR2 are SGHTA and FQGTGA. This CDR3 region has 14 residues. This chain's CDR3 is CASSPDRGGETQYF. CDR3 DNA: TGTGCCAGCAGCCCCGACAGGGGTGGTGAGACCCAGTACTTC. Full variable domain (rest looked up from reference TRBV7-3 and TRBJ2-5): GAGVSQTPSNKVTEKGKYVELRCDPISGHTALYWYRQSLGQGPEFLIYFQGTGAADDSGLPNDRFFAVRPEGSVSTLKIQRTERGDSAVYLCASSPDRGGETQYFGPGTRLLVL.

In this sample, this clone turned up once. The chain employs TRBV12-2 and TRBJ1-2. TRBV12-2 represents a pseudogene. This CDR3 is built from 12 residues. The CDR3 is CASRQLNYGYTF. The CDR3 DNA follows: TGTGCAAGTCGCCAACTAAACTATGGCTACACCTTC.

This chain joins TRBV27 and TRBJ2-5; 15 bases are a match to TRBD2. The germline V gene encodes CDR1 MNHEY and CDR2 SMNVEV (reference sequence). The CDR3 has 18 amino acids. The V and J ends lost 4 bases and 4 bases, in that order; junction bases with no gene match: 10. The CDR3 DNA reads as TGTGCCAGCAGTTCCCTTGCGGGACTAGCGGGAGGTCTAGAGACCCAGTACTTC. Protein sequence: CASSSLAGLAGGLETQYF.

This chain links TRBV5-6 with TRBJ2-7; 8 bases agree with TRBD2. Germline values: CDR1 SGHDT, CDR2 YYEEEE. The CDR3 runs to 16 residues. J gave up 5 bases and V 2 bases, and 12 bases lay outside the gene matches. The CDR3 bases are TGTGCCAGCAGCTTCCTGAGGGCGGGAGGAATCCACGAGCAGTACTTC. This gives the protein CASSFLRAGGIHEQYF.

This rearrangement joins TRBV20-1 to TRBJ2-2; D is unclear. The CDR3 extends over 10 amino acids. Trimming removed 3 bases from V and 16 bases from J, with 12 bases in between. The germline V gene has CDR1 DFQATT and CDR2 SNEGSKA (reference sequence). CDR3 sequence (DNA): TGCAGTGCTAGTGTTGCCCCAGGGTTTTTT. Protein product: CSASVAPGFF.

The rearrangement links TRBV10-3 to TRBJ2-3, with D possibly TRBD1 on 7 matching bases. Trimming stripped 4 bases from V and 8 bases from J, with 19 bases between. Germline CDR1 and CDR2: ENHRY and SYGVKD. The CDR3 spans 15 residues. CDR3 DNA: TGTGCCATCAGTGCGGGGCAGGGGGGTGACAGTACGCAGTATTTT. Protein sequence: CAISAGQGGDSTQYF.

V usage is TRBV7-9 and J usage is TRBJ1-5, with D possibly being TRBD1 (5 bases). This CDR3 has 13 amino acids. V shed 5 bases and J shed 3 bases, with 8 bases lying between them. Germline CDR1 and CDR2: SEHNR and FQNEAQ (reference sequence). The CDR3 region is CASSRDYNQPQHF. The DNA for the CDR3 is TGTGCCAGCAGCCGGGACTACAATCAGCCCCAGCATTTT.

The V gene is TRBV19, the J gene TRBJ2-2; the match to TRBD1 covers 8 bases. The CDR3 runs 18 residues. The trim removed 5 bases at V and 6 bases at J, leaving 17 bases unmatched. The germline V gene has CDR1 LNHDA and CDR2 SQIVND (reference sequence). CDR3 DNA: TGTGCCAGTAGTTCAATACCCGGGACAGGCGGCCTCCCCGGGGAGCTGTTTTTT. Amino acid sequence: CASSSIPGTGGLPGELFF.

This rearrangement joins TRBV6-5 to TRBJ2-2, with no clear D. Germline CDR1 MNHEY, CDR2 SVGAGI. The CDR3 totals 13 residues. V lost 5 bases, J lost 0 bases, and 4 bases lay in between. DNA of the CDR3: TGTGCCAGCAGTCAAACGAACACCGGGGAGCTGTTTTTT. Its translation: CASSQTNTGELFF.

The J gene is TRBJ2-7, the V gene TRBV5-1; 8 positions match TRBD1. CDR1 is SGHRS and CDR2 is YFSETQ in the germline V gene. The V gene end was trimmed by 0 bases and the J gene end by 0 bases; junction bases not matched to a gene: 2. The CDR3 sequence is 15 residues long. CDR3 nucleotides: TGCGCCAGCAGCTTGGGACAGGGGATCTCCTACGAGCAGTACTTC. Amino acid sequence: CASSLGQGISYEQYF.

The chain combines TRBV28 with TRBJ1-3; maybe TRBD1 (5 bases). The V end was cut by 2 bases, the J end by 2 bases, with 10 bases between. Germline V gene sequence: CDR1 MDHEN, CDR2 SYDVKM. The CDR3 totals 15 residues. The CDR3, as DNA: TGTGCCAGCAGTTTACCGGGACTTACTGGAAACACCATATATTTT. It encodes CASSLPGLTGNTIYF.